This TCR beta chain was obtained from a study of technical replicates of blood from a few donors. Trimming took 2 bases from V and 4 from J; bases not matched to a gene: 7. Per germline, CDR1 SGHDN and CDR2 FVKESK. The CDR3 extends over 15 amino acids. Produced via immunoSEQ multiplex PCR; TCRdb's table is partial and in-frame only. Among more than 95,000 clones listed, 95% were seen once. This sequence originates from a human donor in good health. The chain couples TRBV14 to TRBJ2-7; 8 nucleotides line up with TRBD1. Sequencing was performed on T cells isolated from PBMCs. DNA of the CDR3: TGTGCCAGCAGCCAACTCAGGGGGCGGGCGTACGAGCAGTACTTC. It translates to CASSQLRGRAYEQYF.